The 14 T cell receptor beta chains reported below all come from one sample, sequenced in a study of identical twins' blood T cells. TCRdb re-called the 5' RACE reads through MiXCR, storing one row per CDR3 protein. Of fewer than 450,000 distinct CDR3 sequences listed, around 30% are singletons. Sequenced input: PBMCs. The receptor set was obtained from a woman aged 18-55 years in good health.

CDR3 sequence reads: CASSLSGLAGSTDTQYF. CDR3 bases: TGTGCCAGCAGTCTCAGTGGACTAGCGGGGAGCACAGATACGCAGTATTTT. The chain is built from TRBV6-4 and TRBJ2-3; 12 bases line up with TRBD2. J lost 0 bases, V lost 5 bases, and 6 bases had no gene match. This CDR3 region has 17 residues. Germline V CDR1 and CDR2: MRHNA, SNTAGT.

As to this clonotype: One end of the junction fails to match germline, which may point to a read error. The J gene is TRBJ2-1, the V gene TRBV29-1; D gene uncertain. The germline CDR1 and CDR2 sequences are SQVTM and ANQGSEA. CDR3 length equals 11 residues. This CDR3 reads CSVLSPPEQLF. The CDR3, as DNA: TGCAGCGTCCTTAGCCCTCCTGAGCAGCTCTTC.

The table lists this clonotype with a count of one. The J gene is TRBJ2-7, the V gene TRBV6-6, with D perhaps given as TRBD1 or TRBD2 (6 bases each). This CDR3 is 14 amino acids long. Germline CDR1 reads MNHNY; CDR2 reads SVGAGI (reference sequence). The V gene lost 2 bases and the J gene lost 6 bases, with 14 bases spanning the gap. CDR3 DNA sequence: TGTGCCAGCAGTTACAGGGGGGAGCGGATCGAGCAGTACTTC. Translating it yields CASSYRGERIEQYF.

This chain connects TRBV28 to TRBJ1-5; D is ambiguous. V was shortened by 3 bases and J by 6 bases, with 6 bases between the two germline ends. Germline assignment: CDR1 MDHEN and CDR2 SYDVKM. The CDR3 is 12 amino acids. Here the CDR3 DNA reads TGTGCCAGCAGTTTTAGCGTTCAGCCCCAGCATTTT. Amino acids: CASSFSVQPQHF.

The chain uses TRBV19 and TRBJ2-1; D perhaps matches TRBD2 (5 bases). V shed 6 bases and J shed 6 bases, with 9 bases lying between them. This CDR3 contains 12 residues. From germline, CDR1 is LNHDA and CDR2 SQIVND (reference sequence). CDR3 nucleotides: TGTGCCAGTAGCTCGGGGTCCAATGAGCAGTTCTTC. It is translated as CASSSGSNEQFF.

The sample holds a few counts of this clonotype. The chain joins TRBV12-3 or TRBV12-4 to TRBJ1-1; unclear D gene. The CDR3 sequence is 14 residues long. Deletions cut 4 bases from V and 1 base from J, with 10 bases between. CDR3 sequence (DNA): TGTGCCAGCAGTTCCCGGTACGGGAACACTGAAGCTTTCTTT. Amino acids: CASSSRYGNTEAFF.

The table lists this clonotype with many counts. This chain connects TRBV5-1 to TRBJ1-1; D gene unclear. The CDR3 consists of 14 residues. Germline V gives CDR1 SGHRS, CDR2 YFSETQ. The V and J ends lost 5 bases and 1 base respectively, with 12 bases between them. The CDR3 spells CASRTTTGNTEAFF. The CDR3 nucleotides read TGCGCCAGCAGAACTACCACCGGGAACACTGAAGCTTTCTTT. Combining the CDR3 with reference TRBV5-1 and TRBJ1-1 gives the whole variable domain KAGVTQTPRYLIKTRGQQVTLSCSPISGHRSVSWYQQTPGQGLQFLFEYFSETQRNKGNFPGRFSGRQFSNSRSEMNVSTLELGDSALYLCASRTTTGNTEAFFGQGTRLTVV.

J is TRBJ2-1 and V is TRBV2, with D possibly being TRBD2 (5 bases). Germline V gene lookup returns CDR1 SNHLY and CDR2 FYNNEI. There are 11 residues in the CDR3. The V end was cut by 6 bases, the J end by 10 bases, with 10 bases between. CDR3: CASSSPGEQFF. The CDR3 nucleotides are TGTGCCAGCAGCTCTCCGGGGGAGCAGTTCTTC. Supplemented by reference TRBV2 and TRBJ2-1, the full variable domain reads EPEVTQTPSHQVTQMGQEVILRCVPISNHLYFYWYRQILGQKVEFLVSFYNNEISEKSEIFDDQFSVERPDGSNFTLKIRSTKLEDSAMYFCASSSPGEQFFGPGTRLTVL.

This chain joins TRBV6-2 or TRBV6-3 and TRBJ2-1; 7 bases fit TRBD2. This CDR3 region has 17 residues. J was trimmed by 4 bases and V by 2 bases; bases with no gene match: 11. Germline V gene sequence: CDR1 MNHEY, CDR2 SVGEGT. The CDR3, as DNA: TGTGCCAGCAGTTACCGCCGGGGGAGCGGGGATTACAATGAGCAGTTCTTC. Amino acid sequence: CASSYRRGSGDYNEQFF.

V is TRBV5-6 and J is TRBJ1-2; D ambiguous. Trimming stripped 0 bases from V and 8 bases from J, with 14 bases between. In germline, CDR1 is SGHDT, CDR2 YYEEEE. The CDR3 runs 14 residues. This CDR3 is CASSLVLSPGGYTF. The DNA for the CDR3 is TGTGCCAGCAGCTTGGTTCTCAGCCCGGGAGGCTACACCTTC.

CDR3 sequence: CASTTRGKGETEAFF. CDR3 in DNA: TGTGCCAGCACTACCCGAGGGAAAGGCGAAACTGAAGCTTTCTTT. V gene TRBV11-2 combines with J gene TRBJ1-1; unclear D gene. The CDR3 runs to 15 residues. The germline CDR1 and CDR2 sequences are SGHAT and FQNNGV. Trimming took 7 bases from V and 5 from J, leaving 20 bases between them.

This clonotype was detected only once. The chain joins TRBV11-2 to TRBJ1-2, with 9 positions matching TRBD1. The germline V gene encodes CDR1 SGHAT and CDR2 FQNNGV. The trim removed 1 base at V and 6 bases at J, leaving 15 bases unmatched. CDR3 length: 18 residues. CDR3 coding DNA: TGTGCCAGCAGCTTAGCCAACAGGGGGCTCCTTGGAAACGATGGCTACACCTTC. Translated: CASSLANRGLLGNDGYTF.

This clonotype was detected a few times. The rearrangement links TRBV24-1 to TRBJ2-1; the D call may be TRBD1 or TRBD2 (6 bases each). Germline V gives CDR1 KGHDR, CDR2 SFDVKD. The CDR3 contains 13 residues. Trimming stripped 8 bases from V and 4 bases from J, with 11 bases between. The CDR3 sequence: CATKGGPYNEQFF. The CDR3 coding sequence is TGTGCCACCAAGGGGGGCCCTTACAATGAGCAGTTCTTC.

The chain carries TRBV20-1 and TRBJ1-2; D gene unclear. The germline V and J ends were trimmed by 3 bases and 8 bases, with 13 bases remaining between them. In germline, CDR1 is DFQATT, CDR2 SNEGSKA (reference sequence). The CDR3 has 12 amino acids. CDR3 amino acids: CSASNSGRGYTF. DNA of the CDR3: TGCAGTGCTAGCAACAGCGGGAGGGGCTACACCTTC.